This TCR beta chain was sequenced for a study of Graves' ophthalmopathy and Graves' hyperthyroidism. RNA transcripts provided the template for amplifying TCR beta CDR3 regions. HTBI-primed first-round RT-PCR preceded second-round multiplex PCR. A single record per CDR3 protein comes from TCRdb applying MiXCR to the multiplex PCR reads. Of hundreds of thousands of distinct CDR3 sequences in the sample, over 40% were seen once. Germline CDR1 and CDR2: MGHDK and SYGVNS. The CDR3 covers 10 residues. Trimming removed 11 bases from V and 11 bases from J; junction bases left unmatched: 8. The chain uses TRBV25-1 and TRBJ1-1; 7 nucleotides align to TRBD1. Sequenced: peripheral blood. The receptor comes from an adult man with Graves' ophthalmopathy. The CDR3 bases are TGTGCCTGGGGAGACAGGGCGGCTTTCTTT. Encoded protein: CAWGDRAAFF.